This TCR beta chain was observed in a study of identifying expanded T cells in peripheral blood (dated by TCRdb to the late 2010s). Concerning the study at large: Technical replicates were generated by sequencing separate aliquots of the same genomic DNA pool, and four replicates were compared pairwise.

Of note for this clone: It has no known antigen specificity. Per-nucleotide qualities are absent, and no much larger clonotype sits a single base away.

During the collection period, no infections or other immune events were recorded for the healthy donors. To calibrate time-dependent variance in a beta-binomial model of T-cell clone differential abundance, blood repertoires from healthy donors were used as a training cohort. The training cohort was composed of 10 or so healthy donors, 3 female and 7 male. Donor ages ranged from about 25 to 64 years, with an average of about 44 years. Whole blood, obtained from a commercial supplier, was collected from each healthy donor at three time points spaced two weeks apart. For immunosequencing, genomic DNA was extracted from unsorted whole blood. Summary of the overall study and its limitations: Across all healthy-donor time intervals, the beta-binomial model significantly cut both the number of clones called differentially abundant and the false-positive rate. Variance in clone template counts between approximately 2-week samples significantly increased with total template count across all healthy donors. The binomial model flagged approximately 1.2 differentially abundant clones between technical replicates but about 15 over about 2 weeks and around 20 over roughly 4 weeks. It was expected by the authors that biological variance in healthy repertoires might increase further over much longer intervals, such as months to years.

The immunoSEQ Assay, which relies on bias-controlled multiplex PCR amplification of genomic DNA, was used to profile TCRbeta CDR3 regions. For the original study's pipeline: The absolute abundance of each unique TCRbeta CDR3 region was quantified after sequences were collapsed and filtered. Differential abundance was tested with two models: a binomial (Fisher-equivalent) model and a beta-binomial model that adds time-dependent variance fitted from healthy donors. Clones with fewer than 5 combined templates were removed, and a clone was called differentially abundant if the clone's Benjamini-Hochberg FDR was below 0.01. Beta-binomial variance was modeled as a function of total template count across the two samples using the form v = (b*log(k)+a)^2. Here the immuneACCESS table is served through TCRdb, limited to in-frame sequences with V and J called. Missing clones are a known gap in these copies; in checked studies unresolved V genes cover under half, and the rest lacks a known reason. The V and J calls and the clone size are those of that table, but D and trimming were determined from the DNA. A total of about 110,000 clones appear in this sample, 80% to 90% of them only once. 16% of the sample is taken by the ten largest.

At the junction V is shortened by 3 bases and J by 3 bases; bases outside the gene matches: 7. CDR1 and CDR2 (SGHAT, FQNNGV) derive from the germline V gene. The CDR3 spans 16 residues, from the cysteine through the phenylalanine. Only the CDR3 DNA is retained, 48 bases long and in frame from the first base. Recombination connected TRBV11-2 to TRBJ2-3; 9 nucleotides in the junction match TRBD1. This TCR derives from a person aged 18-69 years in good health. The sequenced sample consisted of blood. For the CDR3, the sequence is CASSLGRDRATDTQYF. The DNA sequence is as follows: TGTGCCAGCAGCTTGGGAAGGGACAGGGCAACAGATACGCAGTATTTT.